A single sample gave rise to the 15 T cell receptor beta chains below, sequenced in a study of cytomegalovirus exposure and HLA in healthy donors. PCR involved 60 Vbeta and 13 Jbeta primers. The assay was immunoSEQ multiplex PCR, and TCRdb's table has in-frame clones only and misses some. The table includes over 150,000 clones, 65% to 85% detected once. Source material: PBMCs. The receptors were sampled from a woman in her 50s in good health and CMV-seropositive.

The V gene is TRBV11-3, the J gene TRBJ1-1; D gene ambiguous. CDR1 and CDR2 (germline): SGHNT, YENEEA. V shed 0 bases and J shed 5 bases, with 13 bases lying between them. CDR3 length equals 15 residues. CDR3 region: CASSLDLTERTEAFF. CDR3 bases: TGTGCCAGCAGCTTAGATCTAACGGAGCGGACTGAAGCTTTCTTT.

The CDR3 is CASSRDIHGELFF. The CDR3 bases are TGTGCCAGCAGCCGGGACATTCACGGGGAGCTGTTTTTT. This chain links TRBV7-2 with TRBJ2-2; D might be TRBD1 (6 bases). Germline CDR1 is SGHTA and CDR2 is FQGNSA. The CDR3 is 13 residues long. V lost 5 bases, J lost 7 bases, and 11 bases lay in between.

This clone was seen just once. The sample holds other DNA sequences that translate to the same CDR3. The genes are TRBV9 and TRBJ2-1; tentative D call: TRBD2 (5 bases). CDR3 length equals 15 residues. Germline V gene lookup returns CDR1 SGDLS and CDR2 YYNGEE. V dropped 2 bases and J dropped 0 bases, with 9 bases sitting between them. Written as DNA, the CDR3 is TGTGCCAGCAGCGTGGACTCCCTCTCCTACAATGAGCAGTTCTTC. It yields the protein CASSVDSLSYNEQFF.

This clone is a singleton in its sample. The V call is TRBV30, the J call TRBJ1-2; tentative D call: TRBD1 (6 bases). The CDR3 is 12 residues long. The germline V gene encodes CDR1 GTSNPN and CDR2 SVGIG (reference sequence). With 1 base removed from V and 7 bases from J, the gap between germline ends came to 10 bases. In nucleotides, the CDR3 is TGTGCCTGGAGTGCGGGGGGCGGTGGCTACACCTTC. Its protein is CAWSAGGGGYTF.

The rearrangement uses TRBV27 and TRBJ1-1; D call uncertain. Germline loops: CDR1 MNHEY, CDR2 SMNVEV (reference sequence). V was pared by 2 bases and J by 5 bases, with 9 bases between. This CDR3 is 13 amino acids long. The chain's CDR3 is CASSLEVRTEAFF. CDR3 DNA sequence: TGTGCCAGCAGTTTAGAGGTTAGGACTGAAGCTTTCTTT.

There are a few counts of this clone. V and J are TRBV28 and TRBJ2-7; the match to TRBD2 covers 8 bases. Germline trimming cut 6 bases from V and 2 bases from J; bases unmatched to any gene: 6. The CDR3 runs to 14 residues. Per the germline V gene, CDR1 is MDHEN and CDR2 is SYDVKM. The DNA of the CDR3 is TGTGCCAGCAGCCCCTTTAGCGGGACCTACGAGCAGTACTTC. This codes for CASSPFSGTYEQYF.

This chain joins TRBV11-2 and TRBJ2-3, with a weak D call TRBD2 (5 bases). CDR3 length: 14 residues. The germline gives CDR1 SGHAT, CDR2 FQNNGV. Trimming removed 1 base from V and 1 base from J, with 6 bases in between. This chain's CDR3 is CASSLGGGTDTQYF. The CDR3, as DNA: TGTGCCAGCAGCTTAGGGGGAGGCACAGATACGCAGTATTTT.

The J gene is TRBJ1-2, the V gene TRBV19; D uncertain. With 0 bases removed from V and 8 bases from J, the gap between germline ends came to 16 bases. The germline V gene encodes CDR1 LNHDA and CDR2 SQIVND (reference sequence). The length of the CDR3 is 15 residues. In DNA, the CDR3 is TGTGCCAGTAGTATAGATTCCTCGATGACTCTCGGCTACACCTTC. It translates to CASSIDSSMTLGYTF.

This clone has a handful of counts. V and J are TRBV4-3 and TRBJ1-1, with no clear D. The CDR3 totals 15 residues. CDR1 is LGHNA, CDR2 YSLEER, per germline. The V gene lost 4 bases and the J gene lost 2 bases, with 14 bases spanning the gap. Here the CDR3 reads CASSPQVRVNTEAFF. In DNA form, the CDR3 reads TGCGCCAGCAGCCCCCAAGTACGGGTAAACACTGAAGCTTTCTTT.

In nucleotides, the CDR3 is TGCAGCGTTGACCCCAGGGGGACCGGGGAGCTGTTTTTT. Protein product: CSVDPRGTGELFF. The chain links TRBV29-1 to TRBJ2-2; TRBD1 aligns across 7 bases. The CDR3 is 13 amino acids. Germline V CDR1 and CDR2: SQVTM, ANQGSEA. The trim removed 3 bases at V and 5 bases at J, leaving 3 bases unmatched.

V usage is TRBV10-3 and J usage is TRBJ2-7, with D possibly being TRBD2 (5 bases). Trimming pared 3 bases from V and 6 bases from J, leaving 9 bases between. This CDR3 contains 12 residues. The germline V gene encodes CDR1 ENHRY and CDR2 SYGVKD. In nucleotides, the CDR3 is TGTGCCATCAGTGATAAAGGAGGCGAGCAGTACTTC. Translating gives CAISDKGGEQYF.

This chain links TRBV5-4 with TRBJ2-2; 8 bases agree with TRBD2. This CDR3 comprises 16 residues. CDR1 and CDR2 from the germline V gene are SGHNT and YYREEE (reference sequence). V gave up 0 bases and J gave up 2 bases; unmatched junction bases: 3. The CDR3 protein is CASSLGSGRNTGELFF. The CDR3 DNA reads as TGTGCCAGCAGCTTGGGAAGCGGGAGAAACACCGGGGAGCTGTTTTTT.

The chain combines TRBV6-5 with TRBJ2-2, with TRBD1 identical over 11 bases. This CDR3 contains 15 residues. Per germline, CDR1 MNHEY and CDR2 SVGAGI. The junction had 6 bases not matched to a gene; V was cut back by 7 bases and J by 5 bases. The CDR3 coding sequence is TGTGCCAGCAATCCGGACAGGGGGCGTACCGGGGAGCTGTTTTTT. It is translated as CASNPDRGRTGELFF.

V is TRBV9 and J is TRBJ2-2, with D perhaps matching TRBD2 (5 bases). CDR1 is SGDLS and CDR2 is YYNGEE in the germline V gene. The germline V and J ends were trimmed by 1 base and 0 bases, with 16 bases remaining between them. The CDR3 covers 18 residues. The CDR3 DNA follows: TGTGCCAGCAGCGTAATGGCTTACCTAGCCTCGAACACCGGGGAGCTGTTTTTT. Its translation: CASSVMAYLASNTGELFF.

The chain carries TRBV11-3 and TRBJ2-7; D not resolved. This CDR3 spans 18 amino acids. The germline V gene has CDR1 SGHNT and CDR2 YENEEA. V dropped 3 bases and J dropped 0 bases, with 21 bases sitting between them. The CDR3 nucleotides read TGTGCCAGCAGCTTCTGCCACCCCCTGGGCACATGCTCCTACGAGCAGTACTTC. Residues: CASSFCHPLGTCSYEQYF.